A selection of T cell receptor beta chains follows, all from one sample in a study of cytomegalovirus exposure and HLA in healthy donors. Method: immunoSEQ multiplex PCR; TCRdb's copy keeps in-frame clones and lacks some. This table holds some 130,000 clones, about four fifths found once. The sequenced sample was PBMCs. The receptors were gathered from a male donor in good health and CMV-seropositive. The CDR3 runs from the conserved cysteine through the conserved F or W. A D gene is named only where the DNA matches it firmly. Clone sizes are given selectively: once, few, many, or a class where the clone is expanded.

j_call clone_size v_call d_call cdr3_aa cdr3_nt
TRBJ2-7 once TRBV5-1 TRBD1 CASRNPGQGTYEQYF TGCGCCAGCAGAAACCCGGGACAGGGTACCTACGAGCAGTACTTC
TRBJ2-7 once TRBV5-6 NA CASSLLARSYEQYF TGTGCCAGCAGCTTGTTAGCTAGGAGCTACGAGCAGTACTTC
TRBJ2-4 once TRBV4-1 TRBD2 CASSQGTIGTSKNIQYF TGCGCCAGCAGCCAAGGAACGATCGGGACTAGCAAAAACATTCAGTACTTC
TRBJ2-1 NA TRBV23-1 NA CASSEGLAPRNEQFF TGCGCCAGCTCTGAGGGACTCGCCCCGCGCAATGAGCAGTTCTTC
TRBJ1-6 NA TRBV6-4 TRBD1 CASSVEGQGRSPPHF TGTGCCAGCAGTGTGGAGGGACAGGGACGGTCACCCCCCCACTTT
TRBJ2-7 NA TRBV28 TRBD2 CASSQGLAGAYEQYF TGTGCCAGCAGCCAGGGACTAGCGGGAGCCTACGAGCAGTACTTC
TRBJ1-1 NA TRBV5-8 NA CASSLGQNREAFF TGTGCCAGCAGCTTAGGACAGAACCGGGAAGCTTTCTTT
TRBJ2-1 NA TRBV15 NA CATSRVSAVSYNEQFF TGTGCCACCAGCAGAGTCTCCGCGGTGTCCTACAATGAGCAGTTCTTC
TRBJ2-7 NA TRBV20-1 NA CSARFVYEQYF TGCAGTGCTAGGTTCGTCTACGAGCAGTACTTC
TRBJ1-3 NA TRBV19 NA CASTPDSSSGNTIYF TGTGCCAGTACTCCCGACAGCAGCTCTGGAAACACCATATATTTT
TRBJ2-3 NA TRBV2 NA CASVFIGDTQYF TGTGCTTCGGTATTTATCGGAGATACGCAGTATTTT
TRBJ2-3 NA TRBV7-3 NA CASSLYGRSPTDTQYF TGTGCCAGCAGCTTATACGGTCGTAGCCCCACAGATACGCAGTATTTT
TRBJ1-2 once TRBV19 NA CASSIGGGLGYTF TGTGCCAGTAGTATTGGTGGAGGCTTGGGCTACACCTTC
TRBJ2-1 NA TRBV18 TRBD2 CASSPGPGLAGGPWGEQFF TGTGCCAGCTCACCAGGCCCGGGACTAGCGGGAGGGCCATGGGGTGAGCAGTTCTTC
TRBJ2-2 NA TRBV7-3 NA CASSLLPSLATTNTGELFF TGTGCCAGCAGCCTCTTGCCTTCCCTAGCGACTACGAACACCGGGGAGCTGTTTTTT
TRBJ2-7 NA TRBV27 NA CASSLSPGTSYEQYF TGTGCCAGCAGTTTATCGCCGGGAACCTCCTACGAGCAGTACTTC
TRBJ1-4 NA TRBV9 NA CASSAGGAIEKLFF TGTGCCAGCAGCGCGGGGGGAGCAATAGAAAAACTGTTTTTT
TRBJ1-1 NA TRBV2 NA CARGGPWNTEAFF TGTGCCAGGGGGGGACCGTGGAACACTGAAGCTTTCTTT
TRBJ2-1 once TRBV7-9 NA CASSLGSGYNEQFF TGTGCCAGCAGCTTAGGTTCGGGGTACAATGAGCAGTTCTTC
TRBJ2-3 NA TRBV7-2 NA CASSLGASTDTQYF TGTGCCAGCAGCTTAGGCGCTTCCACAGATACGCAGTATTTT
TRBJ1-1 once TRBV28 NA CASSSWTANTEAFF TGTGCCAGCAGTTCCTGGACAGCTAACACTGAAGCTTTCTTT
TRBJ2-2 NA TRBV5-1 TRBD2 CASSPRTSGRATGELFF TGCGCCAGCAGCCCCCGGACTAGCGGGAGGGCCACCGGGGAGCTGTTTTTT
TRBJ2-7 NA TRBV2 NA CASSELVTYEQYF TGTGCCAGCAGTGAACTAGTAACCTACGAGCAGTACTTC
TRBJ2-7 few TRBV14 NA CASSRERSSYEQYF TGTGCCAGCAGCCGGGAGCGTTCCTCCTACGAGCAGTACTTC